The clone carrying this T cell receptor (beta chain) has only one observation. What it binds is unknown. The data belong to a study of T cell responses to AZD1222 COVID-19 vaccine. About the research overall: Second doses that came at about 4 or about 12 weeks were put together.

Study results and limitations: Nearly half of the spike-specific TCRs reportedly recognize variant regions that carry no mutations. Dominant at 160-218 and 743-854, vaccine-associated CD4 TCRs also spanned spike. Females made up more of the donors, who were largely white British, and clonal diversity may have come out too low.

The CDR3 is 16 amino acids. V shed 6 bases and J 6 bases; nucleotides not matched to a gene: 10. CDR1 is SGHVS, CDR2 FNYEAQ, per germline. Libraries were prepared by immunoSEQ multiplex PCR; TCRdb keeps only in-frame clonotypes and omits some of them. In the table there are around 100,000 clones, around 92% of which are singletons. The sequence was obtained from an adult in good health. Sequencing used peripheral blood, obtained on day 0 of AZD1222 vaccination. The chain joins TRBV7-6 to TRBJ1-6; 8 bases are a match to TRBD1. The chain's CDR3 is CASSKTGGRANSPLHF. DNA of the CDR3: TGTGCCAGCAGTAAAACAGGGGGACGGGCTAATTCACCCCTCCACTTT.